This T cell receptor beta chain was recorded in a study of T cells in Graves' hyperthyroidism and ophthalmopathy. Study-wide findings and caveats: Most clonotypes expanded in the thyroid (above 0.001) were also present in blood.

With 1 base clipped from V and 2 bases from J, the junction kept 11 bases outside the gene matches. This CDR3 is 17 amino acids long. The germline V gene has CDR1 SGHVS and CDR2 FNYEAQ. Graves' hyperthyroidism qualified as stable when ophthalmopathy did not progress within 18 months. Hyperthyroidism patients were newly diagnosed, had disease duration under 2 months, and were aged 18 to 65 years. As regards this clonotype: As yet, its antigen is unknown.

Using RNA transcripts as the source, TCR beta CDR3 regions were amplified. An initial round of RT-PCR targeting the TCR CDR3 relied on the HTBI primer set. TCRdb analysed the multiplex PCR reads with MiXCR anew, one entry per CDR3 protein. The data show 560,000 or so distinct CDR3 sequences, with approximately 44% seen just once and approximately 8.2% held by the top ten. This chain joins TRBV7-6 and TRBJ2-7; 7 bases are a match to TRBD1. Sequenced: peripheral blood or thyroid tissue (not recorded which). The clonotype originates from a woman aged 18-35 years with Graves' hyperthyroidism. For the CDR3, the DNA is TGTGCCAGCAGCTTAGGGCTTACAGGGGATTCAACCTACGAGCAGTACTTC. Protein: CASSLGLTGDSTYEQYF.